The 21 T cell receptor beta chains below were found in one sample sequenced in a study of blood T cell repertoires in COVID-19. This table comes from immunoSEQ multiplex PCR, and its TCRdb copy is limited to in-frame clones, with some not included. The sample contains approximately 200,000 clones, roughly 86% of which appear only once. The sequenced sample consisted of PBMCs or T cells enriched from blood (not recorded which). The receptors stem from a woman aged 25 to 45 who had recovered from COVID-19.

The chain carries TRBV4-1 and TRBJ1-4, with 8 positions matching TRBD1. The V gene end was trimmed by 5 bases and the J gene end by 0 bases; junction bases not matched to a gene: 2. Germline V gene sequence: CDR1 MGHRA, CDR2 YSYEKL. The CDR3 contains 15 residues. This CDR3 is CASSLQGATNEKLFF. The CDR3 nucleotides are TGCGCCAGCAGCTTACAGGGGGCAACTAATGAAAAACTGTTTTTT.

This clone has more than one count but fewer than ten. This chain joins TRBV10-3 and TRBJ2-2; a possible D gene is TRBD1 (6 bases). CDR3 length equals 16 residues. The germline V gene has CDR1 ENHRY and CDR2 SYGVKD. Trimming pared 4 bases from V and 0 bases from J, leaving 12 bases between. The CDR3 nucleotides read TGTGCCATCAGTGGGGGGCAGGACGCGAACACCGGGGAGCTGTTTTTT. Translating it yields CAISGGQDANTGELFF.

This sequence joins TRBV28 and TRBJ2-7; D is unclear. Germline assignment: CDR1 MDHEN and CDR2 SYDVKM. V gave up 4 bases and J gave up 3 bases, with 10 bases separating them. The CDR3 totals 13 residues. The CDR3 loop is CASSWFSGYEQYF. For the CDR3, the DNA is TGTGCCAGCAGTTGGTTCTCCGGCTACGAGCAGTACTTC.

The V gene is TRBV29-1, the J gene TRBJ2-7, with D possibly TRBD2 on 5 matching bases. Germline V gives CDR1 SQVTM, CDR2 ANQGSEA. Trimming stripped 4 bases from V and 3 bases from J, with 7 bases between. The CDR3 length is 11 residues. CDR3 sequence (DNA): TGCAGCGTTGCCGGGGACTACGAGCAGTACTTC. This translates into CSVAGDYEQYF.

The V gene is TRBV5-1, the J gene TRBJ2-7, with D possibly matching TRBD1 (5 bases). V was clipped by 4 bases and J by 4 bases, with 12 bases between them. CDR3 size: 13 residues. In germline, CDR1 is SGHRS, CDR2 YFSETQ. CDR3 coding DNA: TGCGCCAGCAGCCAACGACAGAATTACGAGCAGTACTTC. Its translation: CASSQRQNYEQYF.

This clone came up a few times. The gene calls are TRBV2 and TRBJ1-4, with D possibly TRBD1 on 5 matching bases. The CDR3 loop spans 14 amino acids. CDR1 and CDR2 (germline): SNHLY, FYNNEI. V shed 2 bases and J shed 5 bases, with 9 bases lying between them. The CDR3 reads CASSEWGRNEKLFF. The CDR3, as DNA: TGTGCCAGCAGTGAATGGGGCAGGAATGAAAAACTGTTTTTT.

The chain is built from TRBV7-9 and TRBJ1-3, with D perhaps matching TRBD1 (6 bases). Trimming left V 8 bases short and J 4 bases short, with 15 bases between. This CDR3 comprises 14 residues. Germline CDR1 SEHNR, CDR2 FQNEAQ (reference sequence). The CDR3 spells CASGSGARGNTIYF. In DNA form, the CDR3 reads TGTGCCAGCGGTTCAGGGGCGCGGGGAAACACCATATATTTT.

This chain uses TRBV7-9 with TRBJ2-3; D is possibly TRBD2 (6 bases). The germline gives CDR1 SEHNR, CDR2 FQNEAQ (reference sequence). Between the trimmed V and J ends, which lost 5 bases and 5 bases, there was a span of 17 bases. The CDR3 is 15 residues long. CDR3 in DNA: TGTGCCAGCAGCCCCCCCGGAGCGGGTCTAGATACGCAGTATTTT. Protein sequence: CASSPPGAGLDTQYF.

The CDR3 sequence: CASSEAEGRPIQPQHF. The CDR3 DNA follows: TGTGCCAGCAGTGAAGCGGAAGGGAGGCCCATTCAGCCCCAGCATTTT. The chain links TRBV6-1 to TRBJ1-5; D not resolved. Trimming shortened V by 0 bases and J by 6 bases, and 15 bases separated the two germline ends. Per germline, CDR1 MNHNS and CDR2 SASEGT. The CDR3 runs to 16 residues.

The chain joins TRBV24-1 to TRBJ2-5; TRBD1 agrees at 7 bases. Losses at the gene ends were 0 bases for V and 5 bases for J; bases not matched to a gene: 5. Germline V gene data show CDR1 as KGHDR and CDR2 as SFDVKD. The length of the CDR3 is 15 residues. CDR3 region: CATSDLKTGSETQYF. The DNA of the CDR3 is TGTGCCACCAGTGATTTGAAGACAGGGTCTGAGACCCAGTACTTC.

As to this clone: This may be a read error: a much more frequent sequence differs by one nucleotide. The chain carries TRBV12-3 or TRBV12-4 and TRBJ1-5, with D unresolved. Trimming took 6 bases from V and 0 from J, leaving 6 bases between them. The CDR3 extends over 13 amino acids. The CDR3 DNA reads as TGTGCCAGCAGCCTCTATAGCAATCAGCCCCAGCATTTT. Its translation: CASSLYSNQPQHF.

This clone occurred a few times. J is TRBJ2-1 and V is TRBV18; TRBD2 agrees at 10 bases. The germline V gene encodes CDR1 KGHSH and CDR2 LQKENI. J was trimmed by 3 bases and V by 1 base; bases with no gene match: 6. This CDR3 spans 17 amino acids. CDR3 sequence: CASSPLAGGRFYNEQFF. The CDR3 region has the DNA TGTGCCAGCTCACCACTAGCGGGAGGACGCTTCTACAATGAGCAGTTCTTC.

This clone has a single count. The gene calls are TRBV7-2 and TRBJ1-1, with D perhaps TRBD1 (6 bases). The CDR3 runs to 14 residues. Trimming cost V 4 bases and J 1 base, with 10 bases left between them. The germline V gene encodes CDR1 SGHTA and CDR2 FQGNSA. DNA for the CDR3: TGTGCCAGCAGCTCGCAGACAGGGAACACTGAAGCTTTCTTT. It specifies CASSSQTGNTEAFF.

The chain links TRBV28 to TRBJ2-1, with D uncertain. The CDR3 extends over 14 amino acids. V shed 8 bases and J shed 0 bases, with 11 bases lying between them. Germline values: CDR1 MDHEN, CDR2 SYDVKM. CDR3 nucleotides: TGTGCCAGCTGCTCGGTAAGCTCCTACAATGAGCAGTTCTTC. It encodes CASCSVSSYNEQFF.

V gene TRBV11-2 combines with J gene TRBJ2-3; the D gene is possibly TRBD2 (5 bases). This CDR3 has 12 residues. The germline CDR1 and CDR2 sequences are SGHAT and FQNNGV. V lost 8 bases, J lost 4 bases, and 10 bases lay in between. CDR3 region: CASSSRADTQYF. The DNA for the CDR3 is TGTGCCAGCTCCTCGCGGGCAGATACGCAGTATTTT.

The rearrangement links TRBV11-3 to TRBJ2-1; TRBD2 matches at 9 bases. The ends lost 4 bases at V and 15 bases at J; junction bases unmatched: 10. The germline CDR1 and CDR2 sequences are SGHNT and YENEEA. The CDR3 extends over 13 amino acids. CDR3 bases: TGTGCCAGCAGCTCGCAAGACCAGCGGGAGGTGTTCTTC. Translation gives CASSSQDQREVFF.

The chain links TRBV28 to TRBJ1-2; no reliable D call. The CDR3 runs to 14 residues. Germline CDR1 MDHEN, CDR2 SYDVKM. V gave up 3 bases and J gave up 4 bases, with 12 bases separating them. CDR3 sequence (DNA): TGTGCCAGCAGTTTCCGGGTTTCTACCTATGGCTACACCTTC. Residues: CASSFRVSTYGYTF.

The chain has TRBV5-1 and TRBJ2-7; 9 nucleotides match TRBD2. This CDR3 is built from 14 residues. J lost 2 bases, V lost 3 bases, and 3 bases had no gene match. Germline assignment: CDR1 SGHRS and CDR2 YFSETQ. In DNA form, the CDR3 reads TGCGCCAGCAGCTCTTGGACTAGCGCCTACGAGCAGTACTTC. Translated, it gives CASSSWTSAYEQYF.

The chain uses TRBV23-1 and TRBJ1-5, with a tentative D call TRBD1 (5 bases). Being an ORF, TRBV23-1 has a function that is uncertain. CDR3 size: 16 residues. Trimming took 3 bases from V and 4 from J, leaving 16 bases between them. The CDR3 DNA reads TGCGCCAGCAGTCAGCAGGGTCCGAACCCAAATCAGCCCCAGCATTTT. Amino acid sequence: CASSQQGPNPNQPQHF.

The genes are TRBV5-6 and TRBJ2-7, with 9 positions matching TRBD1. V trimming: 4 bases; J trimming: 5 bases; junction bases outside the gene matches: 10. The CDR3 runs to 15 residues. The V gene's germline CDR1 is SGHDT and CDR2 YYEEEE. The CDR3 loop reads CASSDADRGKNEQYF. The CDR3 nucleotides are TGTGCCAGCAGCGATGCGGACAGGGGAAAGAACGAGCAGTACTTC.

J is TRBJ1-6 and V is TRBV2; 8 bases fit TRBD1. Germline V lookup: CDR1 SNHLY, CDR2 FYNNEI. The CDR3 is made up of 15 amino acids. V lost 8 bases, J lost 10 bases, and 13 bases stayed unmatched. DNA for the CDR3: TGTGCCAGCCAAGGACAGGGTATAACTGGCTCACCCCTCCACTTT. It specifies CASQGQGITGSPLHF.